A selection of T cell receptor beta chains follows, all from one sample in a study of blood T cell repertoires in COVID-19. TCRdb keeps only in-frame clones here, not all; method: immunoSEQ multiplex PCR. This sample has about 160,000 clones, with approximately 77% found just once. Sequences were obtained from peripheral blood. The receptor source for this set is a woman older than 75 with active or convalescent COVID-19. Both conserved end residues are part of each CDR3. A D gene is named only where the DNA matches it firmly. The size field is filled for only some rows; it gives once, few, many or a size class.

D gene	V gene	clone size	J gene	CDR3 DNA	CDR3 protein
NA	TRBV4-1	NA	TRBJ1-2	TGCGCCAGCAGCCACCTGCCCGGGACAACGAATTTCTATGGCTACACCTTC	CASSHLPGTTNFYGYTF
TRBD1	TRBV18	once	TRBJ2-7	TGTGCCAGCTCACGTACCGGGACAGAATACGAGCAGTACTTC	CASSRTGTEYEQYF
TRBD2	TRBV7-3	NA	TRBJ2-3	TGTGCCAGCAGCTTAGGTCGGGGCGGGAGAGGCACAGATACGCAGTATTTT	CASSLGRGGRGTDTQYF
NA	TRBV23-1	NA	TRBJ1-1	TGCGCCAGCAGTCACAACAGGGATCCTCGCCGGGGAGCTTTCTTT	CASSHNRDPRRGAFF
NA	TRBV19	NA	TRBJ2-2	TGTGCCAGTAGTATTCTAGCGCCGGGCAACACCGGGGAGCTGTTTTTT	CASSILAPGNTGELFF
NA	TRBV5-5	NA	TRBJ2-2	TGTGCCAGCAGCTCCACGGGGGTGAACACCGGGGAGCTGTTTTTT	CASSSTGVNTGELFF
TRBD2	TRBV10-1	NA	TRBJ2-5	TGCGCCCCCCGGGGGGTATTCCAAGAGACCCAGTACTTC	CAPRGVFQETQYF
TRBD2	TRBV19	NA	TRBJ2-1	TGTGCCAGTACCCCGGGACTAGAGATATACAATGAGCAGTTCTTC	CASTPGLEIYNEQFF
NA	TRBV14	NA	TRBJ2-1	TGTGCCAGCAGCCAAGGCGGGAACCTCAATGAGCAGTTCTTC	CASSQGGNLNEQFF
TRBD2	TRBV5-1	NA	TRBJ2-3	TGCGCCAGCAGCCACGAACGACTAGCGGTTAGCACAGATACGCAGTATTTT	CASSHERLAVSTDTQYF
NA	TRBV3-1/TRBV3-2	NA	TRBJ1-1	TGTGCCAGCAGCCAAGGGGGGGGTTGGGCTTTCTTT	CASSQGGGWAFF
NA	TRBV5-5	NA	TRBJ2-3	TGTGCCAGCAGCCCCCCAATTAGCACAGATACGCAGTATTTT	CASSPPISTDTQYF
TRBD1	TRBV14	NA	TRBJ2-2	TGTGCCAGCAGCCGAGGACAGGGTGACACCGGGGAGCTGTTTTTT	CASSRGQGDTGELFF
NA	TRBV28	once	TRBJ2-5	TGTGCCAGTAGGGGCAACCAAGAGACCCAGTACTTC	CASRGNQETQYF
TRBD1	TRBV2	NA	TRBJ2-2	TGTGCCAGCAGGGCGGGACAGGCTAACACCGGGGAGCTGTTTTTT	CASRAGQANTGELFF
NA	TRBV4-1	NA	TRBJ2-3	TGCGCCAGCAGCCCGCTGGGCGGGGCCGGGGCAGATACGCAGTATTTT	CASSPLGGAGADTQYF
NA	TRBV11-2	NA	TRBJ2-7	TGTGCCAGCAGCTTTTCCAGTATGGAGCAGTACTTC	CASSFSSMEQYF
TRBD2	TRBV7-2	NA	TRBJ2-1	TGTGCCAGCAGACCCCCGGGACTAGCAGACAATGAGCAGTTCTTC	CASRPPGLADNEQFF
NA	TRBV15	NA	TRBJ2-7	TGTGCCACCAGCAGAGAGCGACTCTCCTACGAGCAGTACTTC	CATSRERLSYEQYF
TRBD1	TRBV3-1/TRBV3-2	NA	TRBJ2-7	TGTGCCAGCAGCCTCGGACAGGGTAGAAGCGAGCAGTACTTC	CASSLGQGRSEQYF
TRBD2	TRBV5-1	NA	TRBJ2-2	TGCGCCAGCAGCCCCCGGACTAGCGGGGCCAACACCGGGGAGCTGTTTTTT	CASSPRTSGANTGELFF
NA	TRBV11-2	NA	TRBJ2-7	TGTGCCAGCAGCTTAACGCCCAGCCCAGGGGTGAGCTCCTACGAGCAGTACTTC	CASSLTPSPGVSSYEQYF
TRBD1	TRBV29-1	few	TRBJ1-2	TGCAGCGTTGAAGTTTACCAGGGGGTTTATGGCTACACCTTC	CSVEVYQGVYGYTF
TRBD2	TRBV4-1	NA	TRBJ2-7	TGCGCCAGCAGCCCACTAGGCGGGGGGGAAGGGGACTACGAGCAGTACTTC	CASSPLGGGEGDYEQYF
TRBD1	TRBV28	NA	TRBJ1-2	TGTGCCAGCAGTTCAGGGAGTCATCTCGGGACGACAGGGAACTATGGCTACACCTTC	CASSSGSHLGTTGNYGYTF
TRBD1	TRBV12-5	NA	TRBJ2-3	TGTGCTAGTGGATCAAACAGGGGGGACACAGATACGCAGTATTTT	CASGSNRGDTDTQYF
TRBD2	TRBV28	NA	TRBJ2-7	TGTGCCAGCAGTTTGGCGGGAGCTCGCTACGAGCAGTACTTC	CASSLAGARYEQYF
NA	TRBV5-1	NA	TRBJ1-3	TGCGCCAGCAGCTTGGCCTCACTAGCGGACACCATATATTTT	CASSLASLADTIYF
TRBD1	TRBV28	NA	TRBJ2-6	TGTGCCAGCAGTTCGCAGACAGGGTTTAGCTCTGGGGCCAACGTCCTGACTTTC	CASSSQTGFSSGANVLTF
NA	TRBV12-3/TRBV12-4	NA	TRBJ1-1	TGTGCCAGCATCCTCCCTGGGAGTCAGGCTTTCTTT	CASILPGSQAFF
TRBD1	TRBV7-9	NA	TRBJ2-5	TGTGCCAGCAGCCCGGGACAGGGGGCAGAGACCCAGTACTTC	CASSPGQGAETQYF
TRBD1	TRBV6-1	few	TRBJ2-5	TGTGCCAGCAGTGAAGCGGGGACAGGGTGGGACCAAGAGACCCAGTACTTC	CASSEAGTGWDQETQYF
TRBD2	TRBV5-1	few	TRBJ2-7	TGCGCCAGCGCAAGGGGGGCGATGGGAGCGGGAGGTTCCTACGAGCAGTACTTC	CASARGAMGAGGSYEQYF
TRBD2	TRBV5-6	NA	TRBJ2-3	TGTGCCAGCAGCACCTACACACTAGCGGGGGCCACAGATACGCAGTATTTT	CASSTYTLAGATDTQYF
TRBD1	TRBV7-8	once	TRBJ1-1	TGTGCCAGCAGCTTAGGCAGGGGGATTGGAGCGGACACTGAAGCTTTCTTT	CASSLGRGIGADTEAFF
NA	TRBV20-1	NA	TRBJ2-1	TGCAGTGCTGAGGACAATGAGCAGTTCTTC	CSAEDNEQFF
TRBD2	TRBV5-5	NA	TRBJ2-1	TGTGCCAGCAGCTTGTTGGGACTAGCGGGAGCCCCGGGGAATGAGCAGTTCTTC	CASSLLGLAGAPGNEQFF
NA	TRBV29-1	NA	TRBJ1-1	TGCAGCGTCCGGAGACTGAGTCAGAACACTGAAGCTTTCTTT	CSVRRLSQNTEAFF
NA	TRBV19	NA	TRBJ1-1	TGTGCCAGTAGTATAGCCCGGGGGGCTGAAGCTTTCTTT	CASSIARGAEAFF
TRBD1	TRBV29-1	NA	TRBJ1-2	TGCAGCGTTGGACAGGGCGACTATGGCTACACCTTC	CSVGQGDYGYTF
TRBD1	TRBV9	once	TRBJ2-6	TGTGCCAGCAGCCCAATCCCGGGACAGGGCGTATCTGGGGCCAACGTCCTGACTTTC	CASSPIPGQGVSGANVLTF
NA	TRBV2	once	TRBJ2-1	TGTGCCAGCAGTGAATGGCAGGCCTCTGAGCAGTTCTTC	CASSEWQASEQFF
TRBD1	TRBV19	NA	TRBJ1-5	TGTGCCAGTAGTATTCAACAGGGGAGCCAGCCCCAGCATTTT	CASSIQQGSQPQHF
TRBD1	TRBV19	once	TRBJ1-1	TGTGCCAGTAGTATGGGACAGGGGATCACTGAAGCTTTCTTT	CASSMGQGITEAFF
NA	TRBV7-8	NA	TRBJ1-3	TGTGCCAGCAGCTTAGGTAGCTCTGGAAACACCATATATTTT	CASSLGSSGNTIYF
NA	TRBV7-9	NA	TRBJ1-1	TGTGCCAGCAGCCAGTCTGGCACTGAAGCTTTCTTT	CASSQSGTEAFF
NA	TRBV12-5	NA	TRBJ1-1	TGTGCTAGTGGCATTCCGACGGGGATGAACACTGAAGCTTTCTTT	CASGIPTGMNTEAFF
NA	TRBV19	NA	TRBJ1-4	TGTGCCAGTAGTCGGGAGTGGGATGAAAAACTGTTTTTT	CASSREWDEKLFF
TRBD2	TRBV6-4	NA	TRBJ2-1	TGTGCCAGCAGTGACTCCGTAGCGGGAGCGGATGAGCAGTTCTTC	CASSDSVAGADEQFF
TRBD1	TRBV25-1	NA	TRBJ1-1	TGTGCCAGCAGTACACCCGGGACAGGGACGGCTTTCTTT	CASSTPGTGTAFF
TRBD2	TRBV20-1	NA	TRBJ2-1	TGCAGTGCTAGTGGCGGGAGGCCTTCCAATGAGCAGTTCTTC	CSASGGRPSNEQFF
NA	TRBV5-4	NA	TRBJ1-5	TGTGCCAGCAGCCCTCACGGGGGGGCCCAGCATTTT	CASSPHGGAQHF
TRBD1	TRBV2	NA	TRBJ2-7	TGTGCCAGCAGCCCCGGGACAGCCACCCCCTACGAGCAGTACTTC	CASSPGTATPYEQYF
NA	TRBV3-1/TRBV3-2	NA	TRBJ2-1	TGTGCCAGCAGCCAAGATCATTACAATGAGCAGTTCTTC	CASSQDHYNEQFF
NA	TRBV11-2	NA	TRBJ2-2	TGTGCCAGCAACCCAGGCGGGGAGCTGTTTTTT	CASNPGGELFF
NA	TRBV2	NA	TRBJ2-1	TGTGCCAGCGGTGGCTATTTAGCCGCCAATGAGCAGTTCTTC	CASGGYLAANEQFF
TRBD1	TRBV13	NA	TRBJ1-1	TGTGCCAGCAGCTACAGGGGTGGGACTGAAGCTTTCTTT	CASSYRGGTEAFF
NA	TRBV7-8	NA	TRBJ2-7	TGTGCCAGCAGCTTACGGGAGACGAGTAGGAACGAGCAGTACTTC	CASSLRETSRNEQYF
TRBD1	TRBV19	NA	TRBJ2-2	TGTGCCACTCTCCGGGACAGGGCCACCGGGGAGCTGTTTTTT	CATLRDRATGELFF